This T cell receptor beta chain appears in the sequencing data of a study of shared clonotypes between healthy human individuals. Overall study context: Each donor's CD4 naive and CD4 memory cells filled three plates apiece, CD8 naive two, and CD8 memory one.

Measured with immunoSEQ multiplex PCR; TCRdb has only the in-frame clones, and not every one. The table has about 2.1 million clones, 85% to 95% seen once. CDR3 size: 16 residues. Trimming left V 0 bases short and J 3 bases short, with 13 bases between. Germline assignment: CDR1 WSHSY and CDR2 SAAADI. Comments on this clone: The antigen is undetermined.

Points from the study as a whole: Clonotype sharing across donors was expected to vary with sequencing depth. Non-shared clonotypes showed lower generation probabilities than clonotypes common to all four donors.

Terminally differentiated effector memory CD45RA+ cells were excluded from the naive CD8 cells, which were CD45RO-negative and positively selected for CCR7. This TCR came from a man between 18 and 29 years old in good health. Some clones in this sample may be carry-over from other donors' samples. The sample consisted of naive CD8+ T cells from PBMCs. This chain links TRBV10-2 with TRBJ2-3; D possibly corresponds to TRBD1 (5 bases). CDR3 DNA sequence: TGCGCCAGCAGTGAGTCGATGCTAGGGGAAACAGATACGCAGTATTTT. As protein: CASSESMLGETDTQYF.